The rows below give T cell receptor beta chains drawn from one sample of a study of cytomegalovirus exposure and HLA in healthy donors. The repertoire was sequenced with immunoSEQ multiplex PCR; TCRdb's copy has only in-frame clones and lacks some. Of 80,000 to 100,000 clones listed, 80% to 85% are singletons. What was sequenced was PBMCs. The source is a man in his forties in good health and CMV-seronegative. Each CDR3 is given with its conserved first and last residue. Fields, in order: V gene, clone size, D gene, J gene, CDR3 DNA, CDR3 protein. D genes are given only for firm matches. Clone size is given for some rows only: seen once, a few or many times, or a class if the clone is expanded.

>TRBV19|once|.|TRBJ2-1
TGTGCCAGTAGAAGACATAGCGGGGACAGCTCCTACAATGAGCAGTTCTTC
CASRRHSGDSSYNEQFF
>TRBV25-1|.|TRBD1|TRBJ2-7
TGTGCCAGCAGTGAATTCTCGGGACAGGGGGATAACGAGCAGTACTTC
CASSEFSGQGDNEQYF
>TRBV19|.|TRBD1|TRBJ2-7
TGTGCCAGTAGTAACGGACAGGGGTTGTACTTC
CASSNGQGLYF
>TRBV27|.|TRBD1|TRBJ1-2
TGTGCCAGCAGCATGGGGTCTAACAGGGGCTATGGCTACACCTTC
CASSMGSNRGYGYTF
>TRBV7-3|.|TRBD2|TRBJ2-2
TGTGCCAGCAGCTTAACTCTAGCGGGGAACACCGGGGAGCTGTTTTTT
CASSLTLAGNTGELFF
>TRBV5-1|.|.|TRBJ1-1
TGCGCCAGCAGCTCGGCAGCCTCGGGAATGAACACTGAAGCTTTCTTT
CASSSAASGMNTEAFF
>TRBV5-1|.|.|TRBJ2-7
TGCGCCAGCAGCTTGGCCCAGGGAAGGGCCTACGAGCAGTACTTC
CASSLAQGRAYEQYF
>TRBV19|.|.|TRBJ2-2
TGTGCCAGTATAGAGGGGGCGGGGACCGGGGAGCTGTTTTTT
CASIEGAGTGELFF
>TRBV11-3|.|TRBD2|TRBJ2-1
TGTGCCAGCAGCTTAGGCGGGGGAGCATACAATGAGCAGTTCTTC
CASSLGGGAYNEQFF
>TRBV7-6|.|TRBD2|TRBJ2-1
TGTGCCAGCAGCGGGACTATCTACAATGAGCAGTTCTTC
CASSGTIYNEQFF
>TRBV5-4|.|TRBD1|TRBJ1-6
TGTGCCAGCAGCTTGGGGGACAGAAGATATAATTCACCCCTCCACTTT
CASSLGDRRYNSPLHF
>TRBV7-2|once|.|TRBJ1-1
TGTGCCAGCAGCCGAGACACCACTGAAGCTTTCTTT
CASSRDTTEAFF
>TRBV15|few|.|TRBJ2-7
TGTGCCACCAGCAGGTCTAACAACAGGAAATACGAGCAGTACTTC
CATSRSNNRKYEQYF
>TRBV7-9|.|TRBD2|TRBJ2-3
TGTGCCAGCAGCTTACGTGGGCGGGGGGCCGAAGATACGCAGTATTTT
CASSLRGRGAEDTQYF
>TRBV6-5|.|.|TRBJ2-7
TGTGCCAGCAGTTACTCGCAGAACGAGCAGTACTTC
CASSYSQNEQYF
>TRBV9|few|.|TRBJ2-7
TGTGCCAGCAGCCTGGGGGCCAGCCCCTACGAGCAGTACTTC
CASSLGASPYEQYF
>TRBV18|.|TRBD1|TRBJ1-4
TGTGCCAGCTCACCAAAGAGGGGGCTCGCCCTTAATGAAAAACTGTTTTTT
CASSPKRGLALNEKLFF